The 25 T cell receptor beta chains below were found in one sample sequenced in a study of regulatory T cells in long-lasting Graves disease. Building the TCR beta libraries relied on iRepertoire HTBI primers, and CDR3 regions underwent Arm-PCR. Each CDR3 protein gets one entry after TCRdb re-called the multiplex PCR reads with MiXCR. The sample has approximately 490,000 distinct CDR3 sequences; 15% to 20% are singletons. Sample time point: newly diagnosed GD, antithyroid drugs for less than 3 months. PBMC-derived RNA was used for the TCR library. These data were also filed under a second study, of T cells in Graves' hyperthyroidism and ophthalmopathy.

The sequences come from peripheral blood mononuclear cells (PBMCs), collected at new diagnosis, from a patient treated with antithyroid drugs. All receptors derive from a man aged 35 to 55 with Graves disease.

Worth noting for this clonotype: A much larger clonotype is one base distant, so this may be a read error. J is TRBJ1-2 and V is TRBV28; tentatively, D is TRBD1 (5 bases). V lost 8 bases to trimming and J lost 5 bases, with 21 bases between them. CDR3 length: 15 residues. Germline CDR1 reads MDHEN; CDR2 reads SYDVKM. The chain's CDR3 is CASRGVTITIYGYTF. DNA for the CDR3: TGTGCCAGCCGAGGGGTGACAATTACCATATATGGCTACACCTTC.

This clonotype was observed at least ten times. This chain links TRBV6-2 or TRBV6-3 with TRBJ1-2, with 7 nucleotides matching TRBD1. CDR3 length: 14 amino acids. Germline V CDR1 and CDR2: MNHEY, SVGEGT. Trimming removed 2 bases from V and 5 bases from J; junction bases left unmatched: 5. CDR3 DNA sequence: TGTGCCAGCAGTTACGAAGGGGGCGGTTATGGCTACACCTTC. Translated, it gives CASSYEGGGYGYTF.

This clonotype showed up many times. V gene TRBV2 combines with J gene TRBJ2-7; D is uncertain. The CDR3 runs 11 residues. CDR1 and CDR2 from the germline V gene are SNHLY and FYNNEI. Trimming took 4 bases from V and 2 from J, leaving 3 bases between them. CDR3 sequence: CASSVPYEQYF. As DNA, the CDR3 is TGTGCCAGCAGTGTTCCCTACGAGCAGTACTTC.

This chain connects TRBV4-1 to TRBJ2-3, with no clear D. Trimming pared 1 base from V and 4 bases from J, leaving 9 bases between. The CDR3 is made up of 14 amino acids. Germline CDR1 reads MGHRA; CDR2 reads YSYEKL. The DNA of the CDR3 is TGCGCCAGCAGCCAAGTTAGCCTGGCAGATACGCAGTATTTT. Encoded protein: CASSQVSLADTQYF.

Many counts were recorded for this clonotype. The chain combines TRBV5-6 with TRBJ2-2; 11 bases agree with TRBD2. After removal of 0 bases from V and 4 bases from J, the junction contained 2 bases not matched to a gene. Germline lookup yields CDR1 SGHDT and CDR2 YYEEEE. The CDR3 spans 16 residues. CDR3 amino acids: CASSLELAGVTGELFF. Here the CDR3 DNA reads TGTGCCAGCAGCTTGGAACTAGCGGGAGTCACCGGGGAGCTGTTTTTT.

This clonotype was seen more than once but under ten times. The V call is TRBV2, the J call TRBJ2-1, with 10 positions matching TRBD2. The germline V gene encodes CDR1 SNHLY and CDR2 FYNNEI. The length of the CDR3 is 17 residues. The V segment lost 8 bases and the J segment 3 bases; nucleotides outside the gene matches: 13. This CDR3 reads CASAPGTSAYSYNEQFF. The CDR3 nucleotides read TGTGCCAGCGCCCCCGGGACTAGCGCTTATAGCTACAATGAGCAGTTCTTC.

The chain recombines TRBV6-5 with TRBJ2-7; maybe TRBD2 (6 bases). Trimming cost V 4 bases and J 1 base, with 17 bases left between them. The CDR3 runs 16 residues. Germline V gene lookup returns CDR1 MNHEY and CDR2 SVGAGI. CDR3 nucleotide sequence: TGTGCCAGCAGTTCCCCCCGCTGGGGGGATTCCTACGAGCAGTACTTC. It yields the protein CASSSPRWGDSYEQYF.

The chain employs TRBV7-9 and TRBJ1-1; no clear D gene. V lost 7 bases, J lost 2 bases, and 14 bases lay in between. Germline assignment: CDR1 SEHNR and CDR2 FQNEAQ (reference sequence). This CDR3 spans 14 amino acids. The CDR3 DNA sequence: TGTGCCAGCACCCTCGGGCGAGGTAACACTGAAGCTTTCTTT. It translates to CASTLGRGNTEAFF. The variable domain in full, with the rest retrieved from reference TRBV7-9 and TRBJ1-1, is DTGVSQNPRHKITKRGQNVTFRCDPISEHNRLYWYRQTLGQGPEFLTYFQNEAQLEKSRLLSDRFSAERPKGSFSTLEIQRTEQGDSAMYLCASTLGRGNTEAFFGQGTRLTVV.

CDR3 loop: CASSYSQTTYNEQFF. DNA for the CDR3: TGTGCCAGCAGTTACTCACAGACCACTTACAATGAGCAGTTCTTC. The chain recombines TRBV6-2 or TRBV6-3 with TRBJ2-1, with D unclear. The CDR3 has 15 amino acids. The germline gives CDR1 MNHEY, CDR2 SVGEGT. Trimming took off 0 bases at V and 4 bases at J, with 10 bases between the two ends.

CDR3 DNA sequence: TGTGCTAGTGCCAAACTATCCGGGGAGCTGTTTTTT. This codes for CASAKLSGELFF. The chain recombines TRBV12-5 with TRBJ2-2, with D hard to call. Germline CDR1 and CDR2: LGHNT and FRNRAP. The V and J ends lost 7 bases and 6 bases respectively, with 9 bases between them. CDR3 length: 12 residues.

On this clonotype: This likely reflects a read error, since a far larger clone is one base away. CDR3: CASSELRGRERVHEQFF. CDR3 nucleotide sequence: TGTGCCAGCAGTGAACTCCGCGGGCGGGAGAGGGTCCACGAGCAGTTCTTC. This chain uses TRBV2 with TRBJ2-1; 7 bases line up with TRBD2. This CDR3 has 17 amino acids. V lost 2 bases and J lost 10; bases outside the gene matches: 17. Germline V lookup: CDR1 SNHLY, CDR2 FYNNEI.

The chain combines TRBV29-1 with TRBJ2-2; TRBD2 agrees at 12 bases. Germline assignment: CDR1 SQVTM and CDR2 ANQGSEA. V shed 6 bases and J 1 base; nucleotides not matched to a gene: 3. This CDR3 contains 15 residues. The chain's CDR3 is CSVRLAGVNTGELFF. CDR3 DNA sequence: TGCAGCGTGCGACTAGCGGGAGTGAACACCGGGGAGCTGTTTTTT.

This clonotype came up many times. The chain has TRBV12-3 or TRBV12-4 and TRBJ1-5; D ambiguous. V dropped 3 bases and J dropped 3 bases, with 9 bases sitting between them. The CDR3 runs to 14 residues. Here the CDR3 reads CASSLHPTNQPQHF. DNA for the CDR3: TGTGCCAGCAGTTTGCATCCAACCAATCAGCCCCAGCATTTT.

This clonotype was observed at least ten times. V and J are TRBV20-1 and TRBJ2-1; 13 bases fit TRBD2. CDR3 length equals 16 residues. J gave up 8 bases and V 0 bases, and 7 bases lay outside the gene matches. Germline CDR1 DFQATT, CDR2 SNEGSKA (reference sequence). The CDR3 here is CSARDSRTSGSDEQFF. In DNA form, the CDR3 reads TGCAGTGCTAGAGATTCCCGGACTAGCGGGAGCGATGAGCAGTTCTTC.

Many counts were recorded for this clonotype. This rearrangement joins TRBV5-1 to TRBJ1-3; maybe TRBD1 (6 bases). This CDR3 region has 15 residues. Germline V gene lookup returns CDR1 SGHRS and CDR2 YFSETQ. Trimming removed 4 bases from V and 4 bases from J, with 15 bases in between. CDR3 sequence: CASSRGDISGNTIYF. Written as DNA, the CDR3 is TGCGCCAGCAGCCGGGGGGACATCTCGGGAAACACCATATATTTT. The whole variable domain, filled in from reference TRBV5-1 and TRBJ1-3, reads KAGVTQTPRYLIKTRGQQVTLSCSPISGHRSVSWYQQTPGQGLQFLFEYFSETQRNKGNFPGRFSGRQFSNSRSEMNVSTLELGDSALYLCASSRGDISGNTIYFGEGSWLTVV.

This clonotype was seen at least ten times. The J gene is TRBJ2-7, the V gene TRBV7-9; D perhaps matches TRBD1 (6 bases). This CDR3 spans 14 amino acids. Per the germline V gene, CDR1 is SEHNR and CDR2 is FQNEAQ (reference sequence). Trimming removed 6 bases at V and 0 bases at J, with 12 bases between. The CDR3 region has the DNA TGTGCCAGCAGGGACCTAGGGGGCTCCTACGAGCAGTACTTC. It codes for CASRDLGGSYEQYF. Full variable domain (missing parts from reference TRBV7-9 and TRBJ2-7): DTGVSQNPRHKITKRGQNVTFRCDPISEHNRLYWYRQTLGQGPEFLTYFQNEAQLEKSRLLSDRFSAERPKGSFSTLEIQRTEQGDSAMYLCASRDLGGSYEQYFGPGTRLTVT.

This clonotype was detected a few times. This sequence joins TRBV2 and TRBJ2-7; weak D call: TRBD2 (5 bases). The CDR3 consists of 13 residues. V lost 3 bases and J 2 bases, leaving 8 bases between the germline ends. Germline V lookup: CDR1 SNHLY, CDR2 FYNNEI. The CDR3 sequence: CASSDGKAYEQYF. CDR3 in DNA: TGTGCCAGCAGTGACGGGAAAGCCTACGAGCAGTACTTC.

V gene TRBV3-1 combines with J gene TRBJ1-1, with 10 nucleotides matching TRBD1. The CDR3 has 14 amino acids. Trimming took 1 base from V and 8 from J; bases not matched to a gene: 4. Germline-derived CDR1 and CDR2 are LGHDT and YNNKEL (reference sequence). CDR3 in DNA: TGTGCCAGCAGCCAAGCCGGGACAGGGGCGGAAGCTTTCTTT. Amino acids: CASSQAGTGAEAFF. Using reference TRBV3-1 and TRBJ1-1 for the parts outside the CDR3, the full variable domain is DTAVSQTPKYLVTQMGNDKSIKCEQNLGHDTMYWYKQDSKKFLKIMFSYNNKELIINETVPNRFSPKSPDKAHLNLHINSLELGDSAVYFCASSQAGTGAEAFFGQGTRLTVV.

CDR3 nucleotide sequence: TGTGCCAGCAGCCCCGGGACTAGCGGGGCTGCCATCAATGAGCAGTTCTTC. The encoded protein is CASSPGTSGAAINEQFF. V is TRBV6-2 or TRBV6-3 and J is TRBJ2-1; 13 nucleotides match TRBD2. The junction had 11 bases not matched to a gene; V was cut back by 6 bases and J by 6 bases. Germline V gene sequence: CDR1 MNHEY, CDR2 SVGEGT. The CDR3 extends over 17 amino acids.

In its sample, this clonotype was seen many times. The chain joins TRBV15 to TRBJ1-2, with D hard to call. Germline V gene data show CDR1 as LNHNV and CDR2 as YYDKDF (reference sequence). Trimming took 11 bases from V and 0 from J, leaving 13 bases between them. This CDR3 region has 13 residues. The DNA for the CDR3 is TGTGCCGCAAACACGGATCCTAACTATGGCTACACCTTC. Translating gives CAANTDPNYGYTF.

In its sample, this clonotype was seen many times. The chain joins TRBV3-1 to TRBJ2-3; the D gene could be TRBD1 or TRBD2 (6 bases each). Germline CDR1 is LGHDT and CDR2 is YNNKEL (reference sequence). This CDR3 has 14 amino acids. Trimming shortened V by 7 bases and J by 3 bases, and 14 bases separated the two germline ends. CDR3 sequence (DNA): TGTGCCAGCAAGGGGGGAATGGGGACAGATACGCAGTATTTT. This gives the protein CASKGGMGTDTQYF.

This clonotype has a count of ten or more. The chain joins TRBV20-1 to TRBJ1-6; TRBD1 aligns across 8 bases. Trimming took 0 bases from V and 6 from J; bases not matched to a gene: 7. The CDR3 has 16 residues. CDR1 and CDR2 from the germline V gene are DFQATT and SNEGSKA (reference sequence). For the CDR3, the DNA is TGCAGTGCTAGAGAAAATGGACAGGGAAGTAATTCACCCCTCCACTTT. Its translation is CSARENGQGSNSPLHF.

Only a few counts were recorded for this clonotype. Since a much larger clone is just one base distant, this may be a read error. This sequence joins TRBV7-6 and TRBJ2-1, with D perhaps matching TRBD2 (5 bases). Germline V CDR1 and CDR2: SGHVS, FNYEAQ. This CDR3 has 13 residues. Trimming left V 1 base short and J 7 bases short, with 8 bases between. The CDR3 reads CASSLERANEQFF. The CDR3 nucleotides are TGTGCCAGCAGCTTAGAGAGGGCTAATGAGCAGTTCTTC. The full variable domain, rest sourced from reference TRBV7-6 and TRBJ2-1, is GAGVSQSPRYKVTKRGQDVALRCDPISGHVSLYWYRQALGQGPEFLTYFNYEAQQDKSGLPNDRFSAERPEGSISTLTIQRTEQRDSAMYRCASSLERANEQFFGPGTRLTVL.

Many counts were recorded for this clonotype. The chain combines TRBV27 with TRBJ2-7; 9 bases line up with TRBD1. J gave up 7 bases and V 4 bases, and 5 bases lay outside the gene matches. The CDR3 runs 13 residues. CDR1 is MNHEY, CDR2 SMNVEV, per germline (reference sequence). CDR3 sequence: CASSYYRGLEQYF. DNA for the CDR3: TGTGCCAGCAGTTACTACAGGGGGCTGGAGCAGTACTTC.

This clonotype was seen at least ten times. The chain is built from TRBV28 and TRBJ1-5; D remains unclear. V lost 6 bases and J lost 0, with 15 bases in between. Germline-derived CDR1 and CDR2 are MDHEN and SYDVKM. There are 16 residues in the CDR3. CDR3 sequence reads: CASSPWDRGSNQPQHF. In nucleotides, the CDR3 is TGTGCCAGCAGCCCCTGGGATCGGGGTAGCAATCAGCCCCAGCATTTT.